A single sample is the source of the 3 T cell receptor beta chains below, sequenced in a study of blood T cell repertoires in COVID-19. Here immunoSEQ multiplex PCR was the method, and the copy in TCRdb shows in-frame clones only, minus some. The sample comprises 150,000 to 180,000 clones, around 78% of which are singletons, and under 2% rests with the top ten. Input material: peripheral blood. The origin of the receptors is a man of 80 years or more with acute or convalescent COVID-19.

This clone was counted only a few times. This chain joins TRBV6-4 and TRBJ1-5; TRBD1 might be the D (6 bases). CDR1 and CDR2 (germline): MRHNA, SNTAGT. The CDR3 extends over 13 amino acids. Trimming stripped 4 bases from V and 4 bases from J, with 8 bases between. The CDR3 here is CASSGTANQPQHF. In DNA, the CDR3 is TGTGCCAGCAGTGGGACAGCAAATCAGCCCCAGCATTTT.

The chain couples TRBV3-1 (or the pseudogene TRBV3-2) to TRBJ2-1, with 9 bases matching TRBD1. Germline assignment: CDR1 LGHDT and CDR2 YNNKEL (reference sequence). After removal of 1 base from V and 6 bases from J, the junction contained 4 bases not matched to a gene. The CDR3 has 15 amino acids. CDR3: CASSQAPGQGNEQFF. CDR3 sequence (DNA): TGTGCCAGCAGCCAAGCCCCGGGACAGGGCAATGAGCAGTTCTTC.

The chain is built from TRBV7-8 and TRBJ2-1; 8 nucleotides agree with TRBD2. Per the germline V gene, CDR1 is SGHVS and CDR2 is FQNEAQ. J gave up 4 bases and V 5 bases, and 7 bases lay outside the gene matches. The CDR3 length is 15 residues. The CDR3 spells CASSRRGGGYNEQFF. Written as DNA, the CDR3 is TGTGCCAGCAGCAGACGGGGGGGCGGGTACAATGAGCAGTTCTTC.